Below, 14 T cell receptor beta chains from the same sample are listed, as sequenced in a study of CD8+CD57+ T cells in acquired aplastic anemia. Genomic DNA provided the template from which TCR beta VDJ and CDR3 profiles were obtained. TCRdb fed the reads into MiXCR, producing one record per CDR3 protein. Of about 58,000 distinct CDR3 sequences in the sample, around 50% were seen once. The sequenced patients had an expansion of CD8+CD57+ cells seen by flow cytometry. Sequencing used sorted CD4+, CD8+, or CD8+CD57+ T cells (not recorded which) from PBMCs. These receptors were obtained from a human donor with aplastic anemia.

This clonotype was seen repeatedly, ten times or more. The chain couples TRBV7-2 to TRBJ2-5; D unclear. The V and J ends lost 2 bases and 4 bases respectively, with 8 bases between them. The CDR3 length is 13 residues. Germline CDR1 SGHTA, CDR2 FQGNSA. CDR3 in amino acids: CASSLNAIETQYF. The CDR3 nucleotides read TGTGCCAGCAGCTTAAACGCGATAGAGACCCAGTACTTC.

This clonotype showed up many times. The chain carries TRBV19 and TRBJ1-4; 8 nucleotides line up with TRBD1. The CDR3 consists of 18 residues. The J segment lost 8 bases and the V segment lost 0 bases, leaving 14 bases of the junction unmatched. Germline V gene lookup returns CDR1 LNHDA and CDR2 SQIVND (reference sequence). CDR3 bases: TGTGCCAGTAGTATAGATCGATCGCTCGCCAGGGGGCAAGAAAAACTGTTTTTT. Translating it yields CASSIDRSLARGQEKLFF.

The J gene is TRBJ1-1, the V gene TRBV7-9, with no clear D. The CDR3 runs to 13 residues. V lost 5 bases to trimming and J lost 6 bases, with 13 bases between them. Germline V gene sequence: CDR1 SEHNR, CDR2 FQNEAQ (reference sequence). CDR3 bases: TGTGCCAGCAGCGTAGTTTTAGCGGCTGAAGCTTTCTTT. This gives the protein CASSVVLAAEAFF. Combining the CDR3 with reference TRBV7-9 and TRBJ1-1 gives the whole variable domain DTGVSQNPRHKITKRGQNVTFRCDPISEHNRLYWYRQTLGQGPEFLTYFQNEAQLEKSRLLSDRFSAERPKGSFSTLEIQRTEQGDSAMYLCASSVVLAAEAFFGQGTRLTVV.

The chain employs TRBV27 and TRBJ2-1, with TRBD2 identical over 12 bases. Trimming took 5 bases from V and 2 from J; bases not matched to a gene: 7. The CDR3 runs to 17 residues. Germline V lookup: CDR1 MNHEY, CDR2 SMNVEV (reference sequence). The CDR3 reads CASSPGLAGIPYNEQFF. CDR3 bases: TGTGCCAGCAGTCCCGGACTAGCGGGGATCCCCTACAATGAGCAGTTCTTC.

V gene TRBV12-3 or TRBV12-4 combines with J gene TRBJ2-3, with TRBD1 identical over 10 bases. After removal of 3 bases from V and 4 bases from J, the junction contained 7 bases not matched to a gene. The CDR3 loop spans 16 amino acids. The CDR3: CASSFFATGGADTQYF. CDR3 coding DNA: TGTGCCAGCAGTTTTTTCGCGACAGGGGGCGCAGATACGCAGTATTTT.

For this clonotype: Lacking the conserved final phenylalanine or tryptophan, this CDR3 likely reflects a read error. The genes are TRBV11-2 and TRBJ1-2; maybe TRBD1 (5 bases). Between the trimmed V and J ends, which lost 7 bases and 11 bases, there was a span of 14 bases. CDR3 length equals 11 residues. Germline loops: CDR1 SGHAT, CDR2 FQNNGV. In nucleotides, the CDR3 is TGTGCCAGCAACGAAAGTGAGGGGTACACCCTC. It encodes CASNESEGYTL.

This clonotype is medium-sized in the sample. The rearrangement joins TRBV25-1 to TRBJ1-1; the D gene is possibly TRBD1 (6 bases). The CDR3 contains 14 residues. Germline CDR1 reads MGHDK; CDR2 reads SYGVNS. The germline V and J ends were trimmed by 6 bases and 8 bases, with 19 bases remaining between them. The CDR3 nucleotides are TGTGCCAGCAGCTCAGGAGGGGGGGGGAAGGAAGCTTTCTTT. This encodes CASSSGGGGKEAFF.

This chain joins TRBV19 and TRBJ2-7; 9 bases line up with TRBD2. This CDR3 is built from 15 residues. Germline values: CDR1 LNHDA, CDR2 SQIVND (reference sequence). V was pared by 7 bases and J by 2 bases, with 9 bases of the junction left unmatched. The CDR3 sequence is CASTHTASGTYEQYF. The CDR3, as DNA: TGTGCCAGTACCCATACGGCTAGCGGGACCTACGAGCAGTACTTC. The full variable domain, completed using reference TRBV19 and TRBJ2-7, is DGGITQSPKYLFRKEGQNVTLSCEQNLNHDAMYWYRQDPGQGLRLIYYSQIVNDFQKGDIAEGYSVSREKKESFPLTVTSAQKNPTAFYLCASTHTASGTYEQYFGPGTRLTVT.

The chain's CDR3 is CATSRVWRLRETQYF. The CDR3 DNA reads as TGTGCCACCAGCAGAGTGTGGAGGCTTCGGGAGACCCAGTACTTC. The V gene is TRBV15, the J gene TRBJ2-5; perhaps TRBD2 as D (5 bases). The germline V and J ends were trimmed by 1 base and 5 bases, with 14 bases remaining between them. This CDR3 is 15 amino acids long. The germline gives CDR1 LNHNV, CDR2 YYDKDF (reference sequence).

In this sample, this clonotype turned up many times. This chain connects TRBV15 to TRBJ2-1, with TRBD2 as a possible D gene (6 bases). The CDR3 is 18 residues long. Germline values: CDR1 LNHNV, CDR2 YYDKDF (reference sequence). Trimming shortened V by 5 bases and J by 0 bases, and 20 bases separated the two germline ends. CDR3 in DNA: TGTGCCACCAGCGGCATGCTAGCGCCTATCCTCTCCTACAATGAGCAGTTCTTC. Translation gives CATSGMLAPILSYNEQFF.

Worth noting for this clonotype: The missing conserved phenylalanine or tryptophan at the end of this CDR3 makes a read error likely. The chain has TRBV9 and TRBJ1-2; 8 bases are a match to TRBD1. Germline trimming cut 3 bases from V and 4 bases from J; bases unmatched to any gene: 8. Germline V CDR1 and CDR2: SGDLS, YYNGEE. The CDR3 is made up of 15 amino acids. CDR3 region: CASSAHSGTGYGYTL. CDR3 DNA sequence: TGTGCCAGCAGCGCCCACTCCGGGACAGGCTATGGCTACACCCTC.

This clonotype was detected many times. J is TRBJ1-5 and V is TRBV27, with 7 bases identical to TRBD1. There are 16 residues in the CDR3. With 5 bases clipped from V and 6 bases from J, the junction kept 13 bases outside the gene matches. Germline loops: CDR1 MNHEY, CDR2 SMNVEV (reference sequence). Written as DNA, the CDR3 is TGTGCCAGCAGTACCTCGACAGGGAACGTAGGTCAGCCCCAGCATTTT. This codes for CASSTSTGNVGQPQHF.

The chain recombines TRBV19 with TRBJ1-2; no firm D call. The germline CDR1 and CDR2 sequences are LNHDA and SQIVND (reference sequence). The length of the CDR3 is 14 residues. Trimming stripped 6 bases from V and 3 bases from J, with 14 bases between. CDR3 bases: TGTGCCAGTAGCCCCAACACAGTTTACTATGGCTACACCTTC. It translates to CASSPNTVYYGYTF.

This clonotype was observed a few times. This chain joins TRBV9 and TRBJ2-1; 7 nucleotides align to TRBD1. V was clipped by 3 bases and J by 1 base; unmatched bases: 7. The CDR3 extends over 16 amino acids. Germline lookup yields CDR1 SGDLS and CDR2 YYNGEE. DNA of the CDR3: TGTGCCAGCAGCGGTAAGGGGGCATGGTCCTACAATGAGCAGTTCTTC. Its translation is CASSGKGAWSYNEQFF.